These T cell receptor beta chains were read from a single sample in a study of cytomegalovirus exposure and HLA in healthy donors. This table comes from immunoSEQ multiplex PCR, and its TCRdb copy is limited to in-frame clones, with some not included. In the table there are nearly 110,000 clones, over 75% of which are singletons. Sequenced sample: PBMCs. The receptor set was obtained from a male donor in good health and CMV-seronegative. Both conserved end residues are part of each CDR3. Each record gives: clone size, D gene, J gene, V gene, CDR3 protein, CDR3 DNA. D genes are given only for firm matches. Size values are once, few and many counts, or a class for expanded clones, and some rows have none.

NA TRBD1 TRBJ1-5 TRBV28 CASSQTRTGKGSNQPQHF TGTGCCAGCAGCCAAACTAGGACAGGAAAGGGAAGCAATCAGCCCCAGCATTTT
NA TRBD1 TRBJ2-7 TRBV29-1 CSVETRDRRTYEQYF TGCAGCGTTGAAACCCGGGACAGAAGGACCTACGAGCAGTACTTC
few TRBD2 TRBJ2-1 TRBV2 CASSAGGGLNEQFF TGTGCCAGCAGTGCCGGGGGGGGGCTCAATGAGCAGTTCTTC
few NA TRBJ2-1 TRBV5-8 CASSITYNEQFF TGTGCCAGCAGCATAACCTACAATGAGCAGTTCTTC
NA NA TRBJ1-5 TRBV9 CASSVADNNQPQHF TGTGCCAGCAGCGTGGCGGATAACAATCAGCCCCAGCATTTT
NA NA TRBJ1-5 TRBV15 CATSKDTGFSNQPQHF TGTGCCACCAGCAAAGACACAGGTTTTAGCAATCAGCCCCAGCATTTT
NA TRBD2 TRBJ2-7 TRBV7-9 CASSLYGTSGGYEQYF TGTGCCAGCAGCCTATACGGGACTAGCGGAGGTTACGAGCAGTACTTC
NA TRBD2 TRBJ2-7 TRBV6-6 CASSTTSANPYEQYF TGTGCCAGCAGTACCACTAGCGCGAATCCCTACGAGCAGTACTTC
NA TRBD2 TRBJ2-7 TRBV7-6 CASSSTRTSGDAYEQYF TGTGCCAGCAGCTCGACCCGGACTAGCGGGGATGCCTACGAGCAGTACTTC
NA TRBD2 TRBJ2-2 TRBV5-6 CASSLRTSGIGNTGELFF TGTGCCAGCAGCCTAAGGACTAGCGGGATAGGAAACACCGGGGAGCTGTTTTTT
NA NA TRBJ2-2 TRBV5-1 CASSLGSSGTGELFF TGCGCCAGCAGCTTGGGGAGTTCGGGCACCGGGGAGCTGTTTTTT
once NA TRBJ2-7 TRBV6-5 CASSYNADYEQYF TGTGCCAGCAGTTATAACGCAGACTACGAGCAGTACTTC
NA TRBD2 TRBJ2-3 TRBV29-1 CSVDSGSADTQYF TGCAGCGTGGATAGCGGGAGTGCAGATACGCAGTATTTT
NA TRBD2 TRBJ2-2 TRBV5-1 CASSLELAGGLGELFF TGCGCCAGCAGCTTGGAGCTAGCGGGAGGGCTCGGGGAGCTGTTTTTT
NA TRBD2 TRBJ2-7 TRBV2 CASSDPGLAGDYSYEQYF TGTGCCAGCAGTGATCCGGGACTAGCGGGAGATTACTCCTACGAGCAGTACTTC
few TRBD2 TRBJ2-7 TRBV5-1 CASSLRREGPYEQYF TGCGCCAGCAGCTTGAGGAGGGAGGGTCCCTACGAGCAGTACTTC
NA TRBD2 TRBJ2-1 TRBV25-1 CASRSGSSGRYNEQFF TGTGCCAGCAGGAGTGGTTCTAGCGGAAGATACAATGAGCAGTTCTTC
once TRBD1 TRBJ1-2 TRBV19 CASSLGTGNYGYTF TGTGCCAGTAGTTTAGGGACAGGGAACTATGGCTACACCTTC
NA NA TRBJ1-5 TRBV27 CASRDGGGGQPQHF TGTGCCAGCAGGGATGGGGGCGGTGGTCAGCCCCAGCATTTT
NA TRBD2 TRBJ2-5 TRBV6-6 CATVSGTSQETQYF TGTGCCACCGTTAGCGGGACCTCCCAAGAGACCCAGTACTTC
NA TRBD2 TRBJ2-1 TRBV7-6 CASSSKAGTSGNSYNEQFF TGTGCCAGCAGCTCGAAGGCCGGGACTAGCGGTAACTCCTACAATGAGCAGTTCTTC
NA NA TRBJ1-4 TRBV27 CASSFGGNEKLFF TGTGCCAGCAGTTTTGGGGGGAATGAAAAACTGTTTTTT
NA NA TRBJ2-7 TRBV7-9 CASSLVQVPYEQYF TGTGCCAGCAGCTTAGTACAGGTGCCCTACGAGCAGTACTTC
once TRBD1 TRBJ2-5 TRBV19 CASTLSGTGVKETQYF TGTGCCAGTACTCTCAGCGGGACAGGGGTAAAAGAGACCCAGTACTTC
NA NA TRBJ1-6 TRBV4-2 CASSQGSNSPLHF TGTGCCAGCAGCCAAGGTAGCAATTCACCCCTCCACTTT
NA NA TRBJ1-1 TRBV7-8 CASSPRRGGTDTEAFF TGTGCCAGCAGCCCGCGGCGGGGAGGTACGGACACTGAAGCTTTCTTT
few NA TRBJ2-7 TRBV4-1 CASSPHPRDSSSYEQYF TGCGCCAGCAGCCCCCACCCCAGGGACTCGAGCTCCTACGAGCAGTACTTC
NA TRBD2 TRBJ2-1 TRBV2 CASSVSGKSYNEQFF TGTGCCAGCAGTGTTAGCGGGAAATCCTACAATGAGCAGTTCTTC
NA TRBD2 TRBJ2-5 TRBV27 CASSPLAEGRGKTQYF TGTGCCAGCAGTCCTCTAGCGGAGGGGCGTGGGAAGACCCAGTACTTC
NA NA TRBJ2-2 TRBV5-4 CASSRGQTGELFF TGTGCCAGCAGCCGGGGACAAACCGGGGAGCTGTTTTTT
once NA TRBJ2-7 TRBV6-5 CASRPRDFYYEQYF TGTGCCAGCAGACCCCGGGACTTCTACTACGAGCAGTACTTC
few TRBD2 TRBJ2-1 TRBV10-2 CASSEVGASGRRNEQFF TGCGCCAGCAGTGAAGTCGGGGCCAGCGGGAGACGGAATGAGCAGTTCTTC
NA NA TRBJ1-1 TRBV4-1 CASSQDGPGDTEAFF TGCGCCAGCAGCCAAGATGGACCGGGAGACACTGAAGCTTTCTTT
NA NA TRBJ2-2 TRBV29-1 CSALTTNTGELFF TGCAGCGCGTTAACAACGAACACCGGGGAGCTGTTTTTT
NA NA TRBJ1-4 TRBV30 CAWSAGLTNEKLFF TGTGCCTGGAGCGCGGGATTAACTAATGAAAAACTGTTTTTT
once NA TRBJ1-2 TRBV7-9 CASSLRGNGYTF TGTGCCAGCAGCCTCCGAGGAAATGGCTACACCTTC
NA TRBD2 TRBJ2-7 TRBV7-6 CASSLSGNYEQYF TGTGCCAGCAGCTTAAGCGGGAACTACGAGCAGTACTTC
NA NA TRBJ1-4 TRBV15 CATSSGSAREKLFF TGTGCCACCAGCTCAGGCTCTGCGCGTGAAAAACTGTTTTTT
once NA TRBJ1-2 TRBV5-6 CASSLAAGF TGTGCCAGCAGCTTGGCGGCGGGGTTC
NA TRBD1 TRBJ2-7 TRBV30 CAWSAGDRGNEQYF TGTGCCTGGAGTGCCGGCGACAGGGGGAACGAGCAGTACTTC
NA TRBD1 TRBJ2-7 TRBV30 CAWATGVVYEQYF TGTGCCTGGGCCACAGGGGTGGTCTACGAGCAGTACTTC
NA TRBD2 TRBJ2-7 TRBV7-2 CASSLGRSSGRAPYEQYF TGTGCCAGCAGCTTAGGGCGCTCTAGCGGGAGGGCCCCCTACGAGCAGTACTTC
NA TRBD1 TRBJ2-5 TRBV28 CASSTPGGGVETQYF TGTGCCAGCAGTACTCCAGGGGGTGGTGTAGAGACCCAGTACTTC